Below, 15 T cell receptor beta chains from the same sample are listed, as sequenced in a study of pediatric ulcerative colitis. Rectal tissue came from one to two pinch biopsies taken at colonoscopy. Generated by immunoSEQ multiplex PCR, the TCRdb table keeps only in-frame clones and is missing some. The data contain about 36,000 clones, around three quarters of them singletons. Sequencing was performed on gut tissue. The receptor source for this set is a boy between 5 and 17 years old with moderate ulcerative colitis.

This clone showed up just a few times. The V gene is TRBV4-2, the J gene TRBJ1-1; D is ambiguous. CDR1 is LGHNA and CDR2 is YNFKEQ in the germline V gene. This CDR3 is 16 amino acids long. Trimming cost V 7 bases and J 0 bases, with 18 bases left between them. The CDR3 region is CASTLTFDPVNTEAFF. CDR3 DNA: TGTGCCAGCACCCTCACCTTCGATCCAGTGAACACTGAAGCTTTCTTT.

The chain is built from TRBV5-1 and TRBJ2-7; no clear D. The V gene's germline CDR1 is SGHRS and CDR2 YFSETQ. This CDR3 is 14 amino acids long. Trimming took off 7 bases at V and 0 bases at J, with 14 bases between the two ends. The CDR3 nucleotides are TGCGCCAGCGGATGGGCGACCAGCTCCTACGAGCAGTACTTC. This sequence encodes CASGWATSSYEQYF.

Only one count was recorded for this clone. CDR3: CASRQGADTQYF. The CDR3 DNA follows: TGTGCCAGCCGGCAGGGCGCAGATACGCAGTATTTT. The chain carries TRBV5-6 and TRBJ2-3; D is possibly TRBD1 (5 bases). The CDR3 totals 12 residues. Trimming took off 7 bases at V and 4 bases at J, with 10 bases between the two ends. Germline V CDR1 and CDR2: SGHDT, YYEEEE.

Only a few counts were recorded for this clone. The gene calls are TRBV25-1 and TRBJ1-6; 8 nucleotides align to TRBD1. The V and J ends lost 3 bases and 9 bases, in that order; junction bases with no gene match: 1. The CDR3 spans 13 residues. The germline V gene encodes CDR1 MGHDK and CDR2 SYGVNS. CDR3 in amino acids: CASSDDRGSPLHF. In DNA, the CDR3 is TGTGCCAGCAGTGACGACAGGGGTTCACCCCTCCACTTT.

This rearrangement joins TRBV6-5 to TRBJ1-1; 7 nucleotides agree with TRBD1. The CDR3 runs 15 residues. V dropped 6 bases and J dropped 6; count of bases not matched to a gene: 13. Germline V gene sequence: CDR1 MNHEY, CDR2 SVGAGI. The DNA of the CDR3 is TGTGCCAGCAGACAGAACCTTGGGACAGATGCTGAAGCTTTCTTT. As protein: CASRQNLGTDAEAFF.

CDR3 residues: CASSLGAGLYNEQFF. The CDR3 DNA sequence: TGTGCCAGCAGCCTAGGGGCAGGGCTCTACAATGAGCAGTTCTTC. The chain recombines TRBV7-3 with TRBJ2-1, with a tentative D call TRBD1 (5 bases). Germline V gene sequence: CDR1 SGHTA, CDR2 FQGTGA. V lost 5 bases, J lost 3 bases, and 14 bases lay in between. CDR3 size: 15 residues.

This CDR3 reads CASSANPPGTGDEKLFF. CDR3 nucleotide sequence: TGTGCCAGTAGTGCCAATCCCCCCGGGACAGGGGATGAAAAACTGTTTTTT. The rearrangement joins TRBV19 to TRBJ1-4, with TRBD1 matching 10 bases. With 5 bases clipped from V and 6 bases from J, the junction kept 12 bases outside the gene matches. This CDR3 contains 17 residues. CDR1 LNHDA and CDR2 SQIVND come from the germline V gene (reference sequence).

The rearrangement joins TRBV2 to TRBJ2-5, with 7 nucleotides matching TRBD1. J gave up 1 base and V 0 bases, and 2 bases lay outside the gene matches. The CDR3 runs 15 residues. Germline CDR1 SNHLY, CDR2 FYNNEI. CDR3 amino acids: CASSEAAGGQETQYF. In DNA, the CDR3 is TGTGCCAGCAGTGAAGCGGCAGGGGGCCAAGAGACCCAGTACTTC.

The chain carries TRBV2 and TRBJ2-1; D tentatively fits TRBD1 or TRBD2 (5 bases each). CDR3 length: 14 amino acids. Trimming left V 10 bases short and J 0 bases short, with 13 bases between. Looked up from germline, CDR1 is SNHLY and CDR2 is FYNNEI. The chain's CDR3 is CATAGTISYNEQFF. CDR3 nucleotide sequence: TGTGCCACCGCCGGGACCATCTCCTACAATGAGCAGTTCTTC.

The rearrangement joins TRBV7-9 to TRBJ1-1; D is uncertain. This CDR3 has 13 residues. Per the germline V gene, CDR1 is SEHNR and CDR2 is FQNEAQ (reference sequence). The V end lost 5 bases, the J end lost 1 base, and 8 bases lay between the germline ends. The CDR3 protein is CASSGQRNTEAFF. The CDR3 DNA follows: TGTGCCAGCAGCGGGCAACGGAACACTGAAGCTTTCTTT.

J is TRBJ2-4 and V is TRBV29-1; D tentatively fits TRBD1 or TRBD2 (5 bases each). Deletions cut 1 base from V and 1 base from J, with 14 bases between. The CDR3 is made up of 16 amino acids. The V gene's germline CDR1 is SQVTM and CDR2 ANQGSEA. This CDR3 reads CSVEAWGGGAKNIQYF. The CDR3 DNA reads as TGCAGCGTTGAAGCCTGGGGCGGCGGGGCCAAAAACATTCAGTACTTC. Complete variable domain (other parts from reference TRBV29-1 and TRBJ2-4): SAVISQKPSRDICQRGTSLTIQCQVDSQVTMMFWYRQQPGQSLTLIATANQGSEATYESGFVIDKFPISRPNLTFSTLTVSNMSPEDSSIYLCSVEAWGGGAKNIQYFGAGTRLSVL.

As DNA, the CDR3 is TGTGCCACCAGCGATTTCGGGACTAGCCCTGGTGGGAACATTCAGTACTTC. Translated: CATSDFGTSPGGNIQYF. The chain uses TRBV15 and TRBJ2-4; 9 bases align to TRBD2. The CDR3 covers 17 residues. The germline CDR1 and CDR2 sequences are LNHNV and YYDKDF (reference sequence). Germline trimming cut 5 bases from V and 7 bases from J; bases unmatched to any gene: 15.

This chain uses TRBV1 with TRBJ2-3; the DNA was not used to check the table's D call, TRBD2. TRBV1 is a documented pseudogene. This CDR3 contains 18 residues. In nucleotides, the CDR3 is TGCACCAGCAGCCGGTCTCGCGGGGGGATAACTAGCACAGATACGCAGTATTTT. It codes for CTSSRSRGGITSTDTQYF.

The genes are TRBV6-1 and TRBJ1-4; 9 bases align to TRBD1. Germline V gene lookup returns CDR1 MNHNS and CDR2 SASEGT. CDR3 length: 15 residues. Trimming at V came to 5 bases and at J to 8 bases, leaving 9 bases not matched to a gene. CDR3 region: CASSRGQGGKEKLFF. CDR3 bases: TGTGCCAGCAGTAGGGGACAGGGAGGGAAGGAAAAACTGTTTTTT.

This clone was observed once. This rearrangement joins TRBV11-3 to TRBJ2-7; tentatively, D is TRBD1 (5 bases). CDR1 SGHNT and CDR2 YENEEA come from the germline V gene. The CDR3 spans 17 residues. V was clipped by 1 base and J by 0 bases, with 16 bases between them. CDR3 nucleotides: TGTGCCAGCAGCTTAGTAGGTCCCAGGGCAGGCTCCTACGAGCAGTACTTC. This translates into CASSLVGPRAGSYEQYF. Filled out from reference TRBV11-3 and TRBJ2-7, the complete variable domain reads EAGVVQSPRYKIIEKKQPVAFWCNPISGHNTLYWYLQNLGQGPELLIRYENEEAVDDSQLPKDRFSAERLKGVDSTLKIQPAELGDSAVYLCASSLVGPRAGSYEQYFGPGTRLTVT.